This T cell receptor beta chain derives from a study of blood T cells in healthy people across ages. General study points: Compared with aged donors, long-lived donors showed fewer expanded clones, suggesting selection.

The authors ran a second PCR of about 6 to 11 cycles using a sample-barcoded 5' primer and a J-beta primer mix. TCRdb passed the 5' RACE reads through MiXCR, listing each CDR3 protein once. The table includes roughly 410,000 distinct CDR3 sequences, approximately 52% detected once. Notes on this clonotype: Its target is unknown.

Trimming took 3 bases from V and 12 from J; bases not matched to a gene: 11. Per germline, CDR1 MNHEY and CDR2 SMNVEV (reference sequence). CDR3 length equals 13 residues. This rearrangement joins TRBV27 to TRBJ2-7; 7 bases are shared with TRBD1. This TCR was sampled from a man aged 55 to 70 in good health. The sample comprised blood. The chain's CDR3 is CASSFTGQVPMYF. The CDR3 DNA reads TGTGCCAGCAGTTTCACCGGACAGGTTCCCATGTACTTC.